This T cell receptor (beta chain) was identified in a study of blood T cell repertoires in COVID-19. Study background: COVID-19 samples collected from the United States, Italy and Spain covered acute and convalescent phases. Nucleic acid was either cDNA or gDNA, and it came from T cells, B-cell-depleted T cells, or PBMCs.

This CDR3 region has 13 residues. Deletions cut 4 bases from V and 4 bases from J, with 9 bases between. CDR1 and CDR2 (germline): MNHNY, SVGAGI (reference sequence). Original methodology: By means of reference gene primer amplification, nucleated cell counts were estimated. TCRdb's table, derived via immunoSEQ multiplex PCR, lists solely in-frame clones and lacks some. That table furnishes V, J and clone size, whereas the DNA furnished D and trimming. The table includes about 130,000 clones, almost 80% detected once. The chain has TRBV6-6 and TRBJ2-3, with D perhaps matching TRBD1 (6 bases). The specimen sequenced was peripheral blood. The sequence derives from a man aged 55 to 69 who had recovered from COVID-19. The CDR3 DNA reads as TGTGCCAGCAGTTCCACAGGGCCAGATACGCAGTATTTT. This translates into CASSSTGPDTQYF.